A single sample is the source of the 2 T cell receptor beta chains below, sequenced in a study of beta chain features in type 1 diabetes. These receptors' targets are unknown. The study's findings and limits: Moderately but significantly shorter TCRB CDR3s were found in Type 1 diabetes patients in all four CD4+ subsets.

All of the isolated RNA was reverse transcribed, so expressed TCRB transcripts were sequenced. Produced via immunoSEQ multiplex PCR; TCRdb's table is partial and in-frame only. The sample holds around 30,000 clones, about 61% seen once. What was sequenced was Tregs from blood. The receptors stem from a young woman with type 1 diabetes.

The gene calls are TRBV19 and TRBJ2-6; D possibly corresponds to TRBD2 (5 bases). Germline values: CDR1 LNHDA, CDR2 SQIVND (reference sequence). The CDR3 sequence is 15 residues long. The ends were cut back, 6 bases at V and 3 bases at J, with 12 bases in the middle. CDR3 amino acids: CASSSLGSGANVLTF. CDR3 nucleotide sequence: TGTGCCAGTAGCTCATTAGGGAGTGGGGCCAACGTCCTGACTTTC.

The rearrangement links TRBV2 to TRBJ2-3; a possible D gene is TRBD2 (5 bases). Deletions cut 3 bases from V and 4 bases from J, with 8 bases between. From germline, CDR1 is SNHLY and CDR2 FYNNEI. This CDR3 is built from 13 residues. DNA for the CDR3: TGTGCCAGCAGTGACGGAGGATCAGATACGCAGTATTTT. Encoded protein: CASSDGGSDTQYF. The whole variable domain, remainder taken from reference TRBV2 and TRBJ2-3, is EPEVTQTPSHQVTQMGQEVILRCVPISNHLYFYWYRQILGQKVEFLVSFYNNEISEKSEIFDDQFSVERPDGSNFTLKIRSTKLEDSAMYFCASSDGGSDTQYFGPGTRLTVL.